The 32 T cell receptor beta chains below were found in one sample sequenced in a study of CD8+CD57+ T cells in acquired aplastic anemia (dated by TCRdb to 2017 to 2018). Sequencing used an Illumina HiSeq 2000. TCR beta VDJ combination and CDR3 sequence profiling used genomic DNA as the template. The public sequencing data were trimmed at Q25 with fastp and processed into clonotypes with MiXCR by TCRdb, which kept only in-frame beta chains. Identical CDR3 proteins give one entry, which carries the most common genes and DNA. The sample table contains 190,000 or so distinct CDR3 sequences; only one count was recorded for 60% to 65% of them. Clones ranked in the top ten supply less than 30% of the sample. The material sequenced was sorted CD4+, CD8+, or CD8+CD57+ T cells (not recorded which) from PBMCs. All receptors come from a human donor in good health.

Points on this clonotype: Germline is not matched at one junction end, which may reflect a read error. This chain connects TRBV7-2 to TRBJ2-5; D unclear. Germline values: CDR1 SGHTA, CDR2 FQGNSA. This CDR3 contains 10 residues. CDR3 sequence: CASSPSLVDF. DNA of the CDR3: TGTGCCAGCAGCCCCTCCCTGGTTGACTTC.

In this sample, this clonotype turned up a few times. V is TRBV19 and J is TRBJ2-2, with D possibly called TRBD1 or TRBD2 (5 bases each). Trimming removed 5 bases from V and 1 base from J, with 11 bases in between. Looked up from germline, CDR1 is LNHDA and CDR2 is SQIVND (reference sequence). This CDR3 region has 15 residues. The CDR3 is CASSPGTLNTGELFF. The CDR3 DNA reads TGTGCCAGTAGTCCTGGGACCTTGAACACCGGGGAGCTGTTTTTT.

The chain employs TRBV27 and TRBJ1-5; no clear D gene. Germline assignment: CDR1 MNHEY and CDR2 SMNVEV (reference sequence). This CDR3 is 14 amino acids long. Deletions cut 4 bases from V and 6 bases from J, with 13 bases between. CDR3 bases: TGTGCCAGCAGTTCTGTTGGGGTAGGTCAGCCCCAGCATTTT. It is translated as CASSSVGVGQPQHF.

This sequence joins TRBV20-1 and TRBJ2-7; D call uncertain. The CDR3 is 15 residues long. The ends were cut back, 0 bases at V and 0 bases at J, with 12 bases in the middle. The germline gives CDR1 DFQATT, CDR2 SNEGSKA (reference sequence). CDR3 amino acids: CSARDLGYSSYEQYF. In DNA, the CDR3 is TGCAGTGCTAGAGATCTAGGGTACAGCTCCTACGAGCAGTACTTC.

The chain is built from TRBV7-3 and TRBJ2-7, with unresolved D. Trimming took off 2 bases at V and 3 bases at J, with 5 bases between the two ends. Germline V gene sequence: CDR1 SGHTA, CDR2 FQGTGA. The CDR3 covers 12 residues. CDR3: CASSLDNYEQYF. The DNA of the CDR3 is TGTGCCAGCAGCTTAGACAACTACGAGCAGTACTTC.

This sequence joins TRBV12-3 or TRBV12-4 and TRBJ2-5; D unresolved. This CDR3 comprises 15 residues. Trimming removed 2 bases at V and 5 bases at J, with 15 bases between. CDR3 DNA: TGTGCCAGCAGTTTATACGATAACACCGGGGAGACCCAGTACTTC. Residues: CASSLYDNTGETQYF.

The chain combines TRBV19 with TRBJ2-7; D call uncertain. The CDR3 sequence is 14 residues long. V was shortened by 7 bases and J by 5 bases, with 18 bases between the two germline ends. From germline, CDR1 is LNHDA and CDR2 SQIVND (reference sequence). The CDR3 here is CASTPGLGRDEQYF. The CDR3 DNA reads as TGTGCCAGTACCCCAGGCCTAGGAAGGGACGAGCAGTACTTC.

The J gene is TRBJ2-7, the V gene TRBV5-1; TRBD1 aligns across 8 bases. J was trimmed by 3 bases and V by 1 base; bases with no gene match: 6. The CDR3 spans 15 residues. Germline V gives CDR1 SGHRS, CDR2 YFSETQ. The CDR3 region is CASSLSPGQVYEQYF. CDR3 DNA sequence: TGCGCCAGCAGCTTGTCTCCGGGACAGGTCTACGAGCAGTACTTC.

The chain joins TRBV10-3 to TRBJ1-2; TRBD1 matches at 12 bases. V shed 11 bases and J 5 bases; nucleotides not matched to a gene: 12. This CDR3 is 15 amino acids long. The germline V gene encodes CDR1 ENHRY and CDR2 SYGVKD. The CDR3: CAYAGTGGADYGYTF. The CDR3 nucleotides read TGTGCCTACGCCGGGACAGGGGGCGCAGATTATGGCTACACCTTC.

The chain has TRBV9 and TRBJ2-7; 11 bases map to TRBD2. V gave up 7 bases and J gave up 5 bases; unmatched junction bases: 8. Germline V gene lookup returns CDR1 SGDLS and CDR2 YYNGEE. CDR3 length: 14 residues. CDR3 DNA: TGTGCCAGCTCACGGACTAGCGGGTCCCACGAGCAGTACTTC. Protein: CASSRTSGSHEQYF.

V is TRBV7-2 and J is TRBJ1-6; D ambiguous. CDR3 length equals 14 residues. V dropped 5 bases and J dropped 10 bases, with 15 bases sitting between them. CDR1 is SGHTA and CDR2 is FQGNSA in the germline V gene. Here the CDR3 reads CASSQTYHNSPLHF. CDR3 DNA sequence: TGTGCCAGCAGCCAAACCTATCACAACTCACCCCTCCACTTT.

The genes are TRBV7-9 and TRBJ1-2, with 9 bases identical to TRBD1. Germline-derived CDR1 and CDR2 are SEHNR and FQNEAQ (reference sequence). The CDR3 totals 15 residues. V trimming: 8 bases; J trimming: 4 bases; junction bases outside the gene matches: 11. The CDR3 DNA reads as TGTGCCAGCCAGTTACAGGGGGCGCGCCTCTATGGCTACACCTTC. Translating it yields CASQLQGARLYGYTF. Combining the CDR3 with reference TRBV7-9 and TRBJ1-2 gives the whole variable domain DTGVSQNPRHKITKRGQNVTFRCDPISEHNRLYWYRQTLGQGPEFLTYFQNEAQLEKSRLLSDRFSAERPKGSFSTLEIQRTEQGDSAMYLCASQLQGARLYGYTFGSGTRLTVV.

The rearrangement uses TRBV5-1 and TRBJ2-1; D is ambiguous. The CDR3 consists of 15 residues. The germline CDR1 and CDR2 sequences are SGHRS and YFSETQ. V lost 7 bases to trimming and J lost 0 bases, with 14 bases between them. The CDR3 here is CASGPLSPSYNEQFF. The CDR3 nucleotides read TGCGCCAGCGGCCCCCTTTCGCCCTCCTACAATGAGCAGTTCTTC.

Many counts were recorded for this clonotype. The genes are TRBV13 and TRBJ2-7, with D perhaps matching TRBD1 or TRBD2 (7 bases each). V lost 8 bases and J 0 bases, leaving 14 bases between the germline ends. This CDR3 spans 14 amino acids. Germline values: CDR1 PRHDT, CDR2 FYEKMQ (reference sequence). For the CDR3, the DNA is TGTGCCAGCGGATCCAGGGGGGGCTCCTACGAGCAGTACTTC. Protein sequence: CASGSRGGSYEQYF. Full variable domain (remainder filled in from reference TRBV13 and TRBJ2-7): AAGVIQSPRHLIKEKRETATLKCYPIPRHDTVYWYQQGPGQDPQFLISFYEKMQSDKGSIPDRFSAQQFSDYHSELNMSSLELGDSALYFCASGSRGGSYEQYFGPGTRLTVT.

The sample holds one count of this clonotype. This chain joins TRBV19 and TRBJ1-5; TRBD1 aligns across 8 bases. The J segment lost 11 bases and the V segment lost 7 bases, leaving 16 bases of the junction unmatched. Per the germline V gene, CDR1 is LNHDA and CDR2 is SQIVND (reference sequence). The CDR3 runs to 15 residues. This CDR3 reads CASNDRGSTLESQHF. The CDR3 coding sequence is TGTGCCAGTAATGACAGGGGCAGCACGTTGGAGTCCCAGCATTTT.

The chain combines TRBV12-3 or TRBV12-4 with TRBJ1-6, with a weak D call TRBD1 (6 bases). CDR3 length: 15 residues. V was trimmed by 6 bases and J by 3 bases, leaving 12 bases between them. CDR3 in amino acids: CASSLPGDYNSPLHF. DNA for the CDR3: TGTGCCAGCAGCCTCCCAGGGGACTATAATTCACCCCTCCACTTT.

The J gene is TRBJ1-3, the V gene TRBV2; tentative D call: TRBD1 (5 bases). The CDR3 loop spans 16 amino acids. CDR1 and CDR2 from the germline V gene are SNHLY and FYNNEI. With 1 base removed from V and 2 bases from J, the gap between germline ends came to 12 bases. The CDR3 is CASSEGGLRTGNTIYF. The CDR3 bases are TGTGCCAGCAGTGAAGGGGGCCTCCGAACTGGAAACACCATATATTTT.

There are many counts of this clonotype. CDR3: CATALGLETYEQYF. The CDR3 nucleotides are TGTGCCACTGCCCTGGGTTTGGAAACCTACGAGCAGTACTTC. The chain carries TRBV19 and TRBJ2-7; D is unclear. Trimming took 10 bases from V and 2 from J, leaving 18 bases between them. Germline V gene sequence: CDR1 LNHDA, CDR2 SQIVND (reference sequence). The CDR3 extends over 14 amino acids. Looking up the rest from reference TRBV19 and TRBJ2-7 gives the full variable domain: DGGITQSPKYLFRKEGQNVTLSCEQNLNHDAMYWYRQDPGQGLRLIYYSQIVNDFQKGDIAEGYSVSREKKESFPLTVTSAQKNPTAFYLCATALGLETYEQYFGPGTRLTVT.

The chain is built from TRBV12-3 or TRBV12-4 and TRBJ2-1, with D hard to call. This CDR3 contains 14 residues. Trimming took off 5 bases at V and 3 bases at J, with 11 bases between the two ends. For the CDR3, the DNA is TGTGCCAGCAGTGCACCAATTTACTACAATGAGCAGTTCTTC. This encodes CASSAPIYYNEQFF.

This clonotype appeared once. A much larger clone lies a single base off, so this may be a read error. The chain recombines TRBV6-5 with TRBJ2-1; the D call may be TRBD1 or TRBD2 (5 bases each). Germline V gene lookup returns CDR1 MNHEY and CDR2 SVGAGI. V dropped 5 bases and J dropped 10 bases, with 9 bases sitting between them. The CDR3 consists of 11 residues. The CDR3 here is CASSHRGEQFF. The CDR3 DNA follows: TGTGCCAGCAGTCATCGGGGCGAGCAGTTCTTC.

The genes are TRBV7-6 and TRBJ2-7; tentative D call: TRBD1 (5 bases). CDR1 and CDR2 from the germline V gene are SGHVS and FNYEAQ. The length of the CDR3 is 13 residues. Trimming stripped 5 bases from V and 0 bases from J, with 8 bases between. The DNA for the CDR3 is TGTGCCAGCAGCCGGACATACTCCTACGAGCAGTACTTC. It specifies CASSRTYSYEQYF.

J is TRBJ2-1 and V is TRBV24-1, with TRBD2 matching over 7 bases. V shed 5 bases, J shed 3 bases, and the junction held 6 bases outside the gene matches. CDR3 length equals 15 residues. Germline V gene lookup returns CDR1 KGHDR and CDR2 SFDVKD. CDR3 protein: CATSGEGPIYNEQFF. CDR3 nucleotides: TGTGCCACCAGTGGGGAGGGCCCAATCTACAATGAGCAGTTCTTC.

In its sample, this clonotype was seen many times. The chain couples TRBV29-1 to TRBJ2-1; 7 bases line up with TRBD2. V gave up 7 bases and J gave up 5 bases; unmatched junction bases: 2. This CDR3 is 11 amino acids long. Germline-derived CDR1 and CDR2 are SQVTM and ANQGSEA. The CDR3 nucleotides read TGCAGCGGGGGGGGGAACAATGAGCAGTTCTTC. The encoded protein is CSGGGNNEQFF.

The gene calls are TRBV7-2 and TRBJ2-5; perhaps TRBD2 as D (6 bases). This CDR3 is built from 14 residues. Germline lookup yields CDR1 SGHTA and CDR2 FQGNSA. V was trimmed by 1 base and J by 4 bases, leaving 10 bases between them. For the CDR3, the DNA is TGTGCCAGCAGCTTAGTCCCCGGGGGAGAGACCCAGTACTTC. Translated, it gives CASSLVPGGETQYF. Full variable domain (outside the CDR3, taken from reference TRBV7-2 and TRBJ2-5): GAGVSQSPSNKVTEKGKDVELRCDPISGHTALYWYRQSLGQGLEFLIYFQGNSAPDKSGLPSDRFSAERTGGSVSTLTIQRTQQEDSAVYLCASSLVPGGETQYFGPGTRLLVL.

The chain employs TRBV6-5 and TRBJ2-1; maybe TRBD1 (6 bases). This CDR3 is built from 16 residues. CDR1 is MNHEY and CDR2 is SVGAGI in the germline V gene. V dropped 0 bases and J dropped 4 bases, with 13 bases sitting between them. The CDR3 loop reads CASSYSNRALYNEQFF. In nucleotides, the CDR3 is TGTGCCAGCAGTTACTCTAACAGGGCCCTTTACAATGAGCAGTTCTTC.

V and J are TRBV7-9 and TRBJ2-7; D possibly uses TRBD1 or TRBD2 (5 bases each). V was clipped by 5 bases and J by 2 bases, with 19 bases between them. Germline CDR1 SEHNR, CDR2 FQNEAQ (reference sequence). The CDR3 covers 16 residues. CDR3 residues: CASSPYSDRSTYEQYF. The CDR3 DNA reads TGTGCCAGCAGCCCGTATAGCGACAGATCCACCTACGAGCAGTACTTC.

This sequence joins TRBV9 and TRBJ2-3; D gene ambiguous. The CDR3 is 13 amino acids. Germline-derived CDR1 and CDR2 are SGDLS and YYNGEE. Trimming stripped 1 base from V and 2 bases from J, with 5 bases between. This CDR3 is CASSVLLTDTQYF. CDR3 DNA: TGTGCCAGCAGCGTACTGCTCACAGATACGCAGTATTTT.

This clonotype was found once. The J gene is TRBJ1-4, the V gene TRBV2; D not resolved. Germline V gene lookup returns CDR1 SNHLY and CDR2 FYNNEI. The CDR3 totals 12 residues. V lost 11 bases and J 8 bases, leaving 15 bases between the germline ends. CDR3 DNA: TGTGCCGACACCCCTGTTGGGGAAAAACTGTTTTTT. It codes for CADTPVGEKLFF.

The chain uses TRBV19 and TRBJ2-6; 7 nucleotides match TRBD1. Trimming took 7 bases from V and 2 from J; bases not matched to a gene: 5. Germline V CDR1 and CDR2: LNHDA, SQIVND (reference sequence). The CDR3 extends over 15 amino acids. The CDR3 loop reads CASKTGLTGANVLTF. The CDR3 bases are TGTGCCAGTAAGACAGGGTTAACTGGGGCCAACGTCCTGACTTTC.

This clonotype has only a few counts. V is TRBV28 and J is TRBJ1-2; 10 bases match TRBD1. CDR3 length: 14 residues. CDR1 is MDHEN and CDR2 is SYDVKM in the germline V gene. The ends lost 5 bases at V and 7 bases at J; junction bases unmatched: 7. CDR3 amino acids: CASSGDRGRGGYTF. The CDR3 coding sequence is TGTGCCAGCAGTGGGGACAGGGGACGCGGTGGCTACACCTTC.

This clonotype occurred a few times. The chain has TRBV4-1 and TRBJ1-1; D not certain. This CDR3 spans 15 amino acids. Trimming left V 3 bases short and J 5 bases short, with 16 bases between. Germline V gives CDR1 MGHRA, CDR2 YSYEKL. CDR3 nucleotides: TGCGCCAGCAGCCAGGCAGAGGGAGGGTTGACTGAAGCTTTCTTT. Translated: CASSQAEGGLTEAFF.

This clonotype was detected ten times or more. This CDR3 is CASSLAGGYNEQFF. In DNA, the CDR3 is TGTGCCAGCAGCTTAGCTGGCGGATACAATGAGCAGTTCTTC. The rearrangement links TRBV7-6 to TRBJ2-1; no definite D call. This CDR3 is 14 amino acids long. Germline V gene lookup returns CDR1 SGHVS and CDR2 FNYEAQ. Trimming left V 0 bases short and J 4 bases short, with 7 bases between. Full variable domain (missing parts from reference TRBV7-6 and TRBJ2-1): GAGVSQSPRYKVTKRGQDVALRCDPISGHVSLYWYRQALGQGPEFLTYFNYEAQQDKSGLPNDRFSAERPEGSISTLTIQRTEQRDSAMYRCASSLAGGYNEQFFGPGTRLTVL.